Listed here are 18 T cell receptor beta chains from one sample, sequenced in a study of T cell responses to AZD1222 COVID-19 vaccine. Data came from immunoSEQ multiplex PCR; TCRdb stores just in-frame clones and leaves some out. The repertoire holds about 67,000 clones, with around four fifths as singletons. Sequenced material: peripheral blood, taken on day 0 of AZD1222 vaccination. These receptors came from an adult in good health.

V usage is TRBV18 and J usage is TRBJ2-7; D not resolved. The V end was cut by 1 base, the J end by 6 bases, with 13 bases between. The germline gives CDR1 KGHSH, CDR2 LQKENI. This CDR3 contains 14 residues. The CDR3, as DNA: TGTGCCAGCTCACCACAGTTACAGATCGTCGAGCAGTACTTC. Translation gives CASSPQLQIVEQYF.

This chain connects TRBV21-1 to TRBJ1-4. TRBV21-1 constitutes a pseudogene. The CDR3 is 18 residues long. CDR3 sequence reads: CASSKAGGGMIYNEKLFF. The CDR3 coding sequence is TGTGCCAGCAGCAAAGCTGGGGGAGGGATGATATATAATGAAAAACTGTTTTTT.

The chain links TRBV9 to TRBJ2-1; TRBD1 or TRBD2 may be the D gene (6 bases each). V gave up 3 bases and J gave up 4 bases, with 14 bases separating them. Germline assignment: CDR1 SGDLS and CDR2 YYNGEE. CDR3 size: 15 residues. The CDR3 spells CASSEGGSTYNEQFF. DNA of the CDR3: TGTGCCAGCAGCGAGGGGGGCAGCACTTACAATGAGCAGTTCTTC.

CDR3 bases: TGTGCCAGCATTTCCCGGGAGCGCTCCTACGAGCAGTACTTC. It encodes CASISRERSYEQYF. The chain recombines TRBV28 with TRBJ2-7, with TRBD2 as a possible D gene (6 bases). The CDR3 spans 14 residues. Per germline, CDR1 MDHEN and CDR2 SYDVKM. The V gene lost 7 bases and the J gene lost 0 bases, with 13 bases spanning the gap.

V is TRBV9 and J is TRBJ2-1; weak D call: TRBD2 (7 bases). Germline V gives CDR1 SGDLS, CDR2 YYNGEE. V was shortened by 3 bases and J by 7 bases, with 17 bases between the two germline ends. CDR3 length: 15 amino acids. The CDR3 protein is CASSEGGGRVNEQFF. For the CDR3, the DNA is TGTGCCAGCAGCGAGGGGGGCGGGAGAGTAAATGAGCAGTTCTTC.

This clone was seen a single time. The V call is TRBV7-2, the J call TRBJ2-6, with D perhaps given as TRBD1 or TRBD2 (5 bases each). The CDR3 contains 18 residues. The V gene lost 0 bases and the J gene lost 0 bases, with 12 bases spanning the gap. CDR1 is SGHTA and CDR2 is FQGNSA in the germline V gene. CDR3 sequence: CASSLAWGRSSGANVLTF. As DNA, the CDR3 is TGTGCCAGCAGCTTAGCGTGGGGACGTAGCTCTGGGGCCAACGTCCTGACTTTC.

The chain combines TRBV7-3 with TRBJ2-7; 11 bases match TRBD2. The V segment lost 5 bases and the J segment 0 bases; nucleotides outside the gene matches: 3. CDR1 SGHTA and CDR2 FQGTGA come from the germline V gene. This CDR3 contains 15 residues. The CDR3 loop is CASSPTSGSSYEQYF. CDR3 DNA: TGTGCCAGCAGCCCCACTAGCGGGAGCTCCTACGAGCAGTACTTC. Looking up the rest from reference TRBV7-3 and TRBJ2-7 gives the full variable domain: GAGVSQTPSNKVTEKGKYVELRCDPISGHTALYWYRQSLGQGPEFLIYFQGTGAADDSGLPNDRFFAVRPEGSVSTLKIQRTERGDSAVYLCASSPTSGSSYEQYFGPGTRLTVT.

The chain employs TRBV28 and TRBJ1-1; tentative D call: TRBD1 (6 bases). Germline V gene data show CDR1 as MDHEN and CDR2 as SYDVKM. The CDR3 consists of 15 residues. Trimming pared 6 bases from V and 1 base from J, leaving 15 bases between. This chain's CDR3 is CASRPQRGRNTEAFF. In DNA, the CDR3 is TGTGCCAGCAGACCCCAGCGGGGGCGGAACACTGAAGCTTTCTTT.

By share of the sample, this clone is medium-sized (0.01 to 0.1%). The gene calls are TRBV13 and TRBJ1-6; the D gene is possibly TRBD1 (6 bases). Germline assignment: CDR1 PRHDT and CDR2 FYEKMQ (reference sequence). The CDR3 consists of 16 residues. V was shortened by 5 bases and J by 3 bases, with 14 bases between the two germline ends. This CDR3 reads CASSGSGEYYNSPLHF. In DNA, the CDR3 is TGTGCCAGCAGCGGCTCAGGGGAGTACTATAATTCACCCCTCCACTTT.

In this sample, this clone turned up a few times. V and J are TRBV19 and TRBJ1-1; 8 nucleotides agree with TRBD1. The CDR3 runs to 14 residues. V lost 7 bases, J lost 3 bases, and 7 bases stayed unmatched. Looked up from germline, CDR1 is LNHDA and CDR2 is SQIVND (reference sequence). The CDR3 reads CASKPDRGDTEAFF. Here the CDR3 DNA reads TGTGCCAGTAAGCCAGACAGGGGAGACACTGAAGCTTTCTTT.

The rearrangement uses TRBV14 and TRBJ2-7; D ambiguous. Germline CDR1 reads SGHDN; CDR2 reads FVKESK. V was pared by 0 bases and J by 4 bases, with 13 bases between. This CDR3 comprises 15 residues. The CDR3: CASSQDYLRVYEQYF. The CDR3 DNA reads TGTGCCAGCAGCCAAGATTACTTACGGGTGTACGAGCAGTACTTC.

A few counts support this clone. This chain uses TRBV30 with TRBJ1-1, with D perhaps TRBD1 (5 bases). Germline values: CDR1 GTSNPN, CDR2 SVGIG (reference sequence). The V end lost 2 bases, the J end lost 5 bases, and 18 bases lay between the germline ends. The CDR3 is made up of 15 amino acids. CDR3 sequence: CAWSSFGGSLTEAFF. The CDR3 DNA is TGTGCCTGGAGTTCATTCGGGGGTTCATTGACTGAAGCTTTCTTT.

V usage is TRBV7-3 and J usage is TRBJ2-7, with 7 bases identical to TRBD2. Germline V gene lookup returns CDR1 SGHTA and CDR2 FQGTGA. This CDR3 has 15 residues. V lost 5 bases, J lost 4 bases, and 11 bases stayed unmatched. DNA of the CDR3: TGTGCCAGCAGCACCGGGGTAGGGGAGGGGTACGAGCAGTACTTC. Amino acid sequence: CASSTGVGEGYEQYF. The entire variable domain, with the rest obtained from reference TRBV7-3 and TRBJ2-7, is as follows: GAGVSQTPSNKVTEKGKYVELRCDPISGHTALYWYRQSLGQGPEFLIYFQGTGAADDSGLPNDRFFAVRPEGSVSTLKIQRTERGDSAVYLCASSTGVGEGYEQYFGPGTRLTVT.

The chain uses TRBV4-2 and TRBJ2-3; 15 bases agree with TRBD2. The CDR3 extends over 19 amino acids. The germline gives CDR1 LGHNA, CDR2 YNFKEQ. Trimming at V came to 3 bases and at J to 10 bases, leaving 17 bases not matched to a gene. The CDR3 nucleotides read TGTGCCAGCAGCCAGGGTCAAGATCCGGGACTAGCGGGGGGTACTGCGCAGTATTTT. This codes for CASSQGQDPGLAGGTAQYF.

This clone was picked up one time. V gene TRBV6-2 or TRBV6-3 combines with J gene TRBJ2-2, with D possibly TRBD2 on 5 matching bases. With 8 bases removed from V and 2 bases from J, the gap between germline ends came to 18 bases. CDR3 length equals 16 residues. Germline V lookup: CDR1 MNHEY, CDR2 SVGEGT. Here the CDR3 reads CASGLVPGYNTGELFF. DNA of the CDR3: TGTGCCAGCGGCCTGGTCCCGGGGTATAACACCGGGGAGCTGTTTTTT.

This sequence joins TRBV4-2 and TRBJ1-4; D is unresolved. The V end lost 1 base, the J end lost 2 bases, and 2 bases lay between the germline ends. This CDR3 is 13 amino acids long. Germline V gene lookup returns CDR1 LGHNA and CDR2 YNFKEQ. Here the CDR3 DNA reads TGTGCCAGCAGCCAAGTGACTAATGAAAAACTGTTTTTT. Amino acids: CASSQVTNEKLFF.

This chain connects TRBV12-1 to TRBJ2-2. TRBV12-1 is described as a pseudogene. The CDR3 extends over 14 amino acids. The DNA for the CDR3 is TGTGCCAGCCAGTGGGAATATCTCTCCGGGGAGCTGTTTTTT. It yields the protein CASQWEYLSGELFF.

This chain joins TRBV9 and TRBJ1-5; no definite D call. The germline gives CDR1 SGDLS, CDR2 YYNGEE. The CDR3 is made up of 13 amino acids. V was pared by 0 bases and J by 4 bases, with 5 bases between. Here the CDR3 reads CASSVGANQPQHF. CDR3 nucleotides: TGTGCCAGCAGCGTAGGTGCTAATCAGCCCCAGCATTTT. Based on the CDR3 plus reference TRBV9 and TRBJ1-5, the full variable domain is DSGVTQTPKHLITATGQRVTLRCSPRSGDLSVYWYQQSLDQGLQFLIQYYNGEERAKGNILERFSAQQFPDLHSELNLSSLELGDSALYFCASSVGANQPQHFGDGTRLSIL.